Listed below are T cell receptor beta chains from one sample, sequenced in a study of T-cell reconstitution after alpha-beta-depleted transplantation in children. From the PCR reads, TCRdb called clonotypes with MiXCR, one entry per CDR3 protein. The profile shows more than 400,000 distinct CDR3 sequences, about an eighth of them singletons. Sample: PBMCs, mostly from graft donor cells, taken 180 days after TCRalphabeta/CD19-depleted stem cell transplant. Receptors were obtained from a female patient aged 2-10 years who had a stem cell transplant for aplastic anemia, so the T cells may come from the graft donor. Both conserved end residues are part of each CDR3. A D gene is named only where the DNA matches it firmly. Some rows have no size entry. The others give once, few or many, or a class for an expanded clone.

j_gene	d_gene	abundance	v_gene	CDR3aa	CDR3nt
TRBJ2-7	TRBD2	few	TRBV4-3	CASSHLAGASYEQYF	TGCGCCAGCAGCCACCTAGCGGGTGCCTCCTACGAGCAGTACTTC
TRBJ1-4	TRBD1	NA	TRBV7-2	CASSSRTGGGEKLFF	TGTGCCAGCAGCTCCCGGACAGGGGGCGGTGAAAAACTGTTTTTT
TRBJ2-7	NA	many	TRBV12-3/TRBV12-4	CASSLTQAGYEQYF	TGTGCCAGCAGTTTAACGCAGGCGGGGTACGAGCAGTACTTC
TRBJ2-3	NA	few	TRBV28	CASSQLPSAGNTQYF	TGTGCCAGCAGTCAACTTCCGTCCGCGGGAAATACGCAGTATTTT
TRBJ2-7	NA	few	TRBV28	CASSLRAGNYEQYF	TGTGCCAGCAGTTTGAGGGCAGGGAACTACGAGCAGTACTTC
TRBJ2-1	NA	NA	TRBV6-2/TRBV6-3	CASSSSLSSYNEQFF	TGTGCCAGCAGTTCAAGCCTCAGCTCCTACAATGAGCAGTTCTTC
TRBJ2-2	NA	NA	TRBV20-1	CSARFYDLDTGELFF	TGCAGTGCTAGATTTTACGATCTGGACACCGGGGAGCTGTTTTTT
TRBJ2-5	TRBD2	few	TRBV12-3/TRBV12-4	CASSLGLAGGAETQYF	TGTGCCAGCAGTTTAGGGCTAGCGGGAGGTGCGGAGACCCAGTACTTC
TRBJ2-2	NA	NA	TRBV12-3/TRBV12-4	CASSLEGSGTIGELFF	TGTGCCAGCAGTTTAGAAGGTAGCGGTACCATCGGGGAGCTGTTTTTT
TRBJ1-2	TRBD1	many	TRBV29-1	CSAGTVYGYTF	TGCAGCGCCGGGACAGTCTATGGCTACACCTTC
TRBJ2-7	TRBD1	many	TRBV27	CASSGYRGPYEQYF	TGTGCCAGCAGCGGCTACAGGGGCCCCTACGAGCAGTACTTC
TRBJ2-1	NA	few	TRBV29-1	CSVHRVYNEQFF	TGCAGCGTGCACAGGGTCTACAATGAGCAGTTCTTC
TRBJ2-1	NA	few	TRBV20-1	CSARALSWSSYNEQFF	TGCAGTGCTAGAGCCCTTAGTTGGAGCTCCTACAATGAGCAGTTCTTC
TRBJ2-7	NA	few	TRBV12-3/TRBV12-4	CASRTGTNGYEQYF	TGTGCCAGCAGAACCGGGACCAACGGCTACGAGCAGTACTTC
TRBJ1-3	NA	few	TRBV29-1	CSATTGFGNTIYF	TGCAGCGCCACCACAGGTTTTGGAAACACCATATATTTT
TRBJ2-1	NA	few	TRBV27	CASSLDPRLCEQFF	TGTGCCAGCAGCTTGGACCCTCGGCTGTGTGAGCAGTTCTTC
TRBJ1-2	NA	few	TRBV7-9	CASSLIGQLYGYTF	TGTGCCAGCAGCCTTATAGGACAGCTCTATGGCTACACCTTC
TRBJ2-2	TRBD1	many	TRBV9	CASSVTGGVGAGELFF	TGTGCCAGCAGCGTGACAGGGGGAGTTGGGGCCGGGGAGCTGTTTTTT
TRBJ2-7	NA	many	TRBV24-1	CATSDPTSYEQYF	TGTGCCACCAGTGATCCAACTTCCTACGAGCAGTACTTC
TRBJ2-2	TRBD2	few	TRBV20-1	CSALSPTSARSNTGELFF	TGCAGTGCTCTTAGCCCGACTAGCGCGAGGTCGAACACCGGGGAGCTGTTTTTT
TRBJ2-1	TRBD2	few	TRBV4-3	CASSPLRLAGFYNEQFF	TGCGCCAGCAGCCCCCTGAGACTAGCGGGATTTTACAATGAGCAGTTCTTC
TRBJ1-3	TRBD1	NA	TRBV12-3/TRBV12-4	CASSFEDRGTPIYF	TGTGCCAGCAGTTTCGAGGACAGGGGAACCCCCATATATTTT
TRBJ1-5	NA	few	TRBV20-1	CSARGDFNQPQHF	TGCAGTGCTAGAGGGGACTTCAATCAGCCCCAGCATTTT
TRBJ2-3	TRBD2	NA	TRBV3-1	CASCQDDGTSGVSDTQYF	TGTGCCAGCTGCCAAGATGACGGCACTAGCGGGGTATCAGATACGCAGTATTTT
TRBJ2-5	NA	many	TRBV6-5	CASSYSETQYF	TGTGCCAGCAGTTACTCGGAGACCCAGTACTTC
TRBJ1-1	NA	NA	TRBV5-1	CASSHSVNTEAFF	TGCGCCAGCAGCCACTCAGTGAACACTGAAGCTTTCTTT
TRBJ2-1	TRBD2	few	TRBV11-3	CASSQAGGPRNEQFF	TGTGCCAGCAGCCAAGCGGGAGGGCCGCGCAATGAGCAGTTCTTC
TRBJ1-6	NA	NA	TRBV6-1	CASTLTGFYNSPLHF	TGTGCCAGCACCCTGACAGGTTTCTATAATTCACCCCTCCACTTT
TRBJ1-2	NA	many	TRBV29-1	CSVSGNYGYTF	TGCAGCGTTTCAGGCAACTATGGCTACACCTTC
TRBJ2-7	TRBD1	NA	TRBV5-5	CASSPDRGVYEQYF	TGTGCCAGCAGCCCGGACAGGGGCGTCTACGAGCAGTACTTC
TRBJ1-1	NA	NA	TRBV7-2	CASSLWWRGAGFF	TGTGCCAGCAGCTTATGGTGGAGGGGGGCGGGTTTCTTT